One sample yielded the 18 T cell receptor beta chains listed below, sequenced in a study of T cells in Graves' hyperthyroidism and ophthalmopathy. Amplified regions were TCR beta CDR3 sequences from RNA transcripts. First-round RT-PCR with HTBI primers amplified the TCR CDR3 region. TCRdb used MiXCR to reprocess the multiplex PCR reads, holding one entry per CDR3 protein. The sample lists about 740,000 distinct CDR3 sequences; about 15% were seen once. Sequences were obtained from blood. Receptors originate from a woman aged 18-29 years with Graves' hyperthyroidism.

This clonotype was counted many times. V usage is TRBV6-1 and J usage is TRBJ2-2; 7 positions match TRBD1. CDR1 and CDR2 (germline): MNHNS, SASEGT. Trimming at V came to 7 bases and at J to 3 bases, leaving 20 bases not matched to a gene. This CDR3 is built from 19 residues. CDR3 in amino acids: CASKSRDSWLGYDTGELFF. The CDR3 DNA sequence: TGTGCCAGCAAGTCGAGGGACAGCTGGCTAGGCTATGACACCGGGGAGCTGTTTTTT.

The chain carries TRBV7-9 and TRBJ2-7; D could derive from TRBD1 or TRBD2 (7 bases each). Trimming shortened V by 5 bases and J by 1 base, and 15 bases separated the two germline ends. Germline CDR1 is SEHNR and CDR2 is FQNEAQ (reference sequence). The CDR3 spans 15 residues. The CDR3 sequence: CASSPPGGGSYEQYF. The CDR3 DNA reads as TGTGCCAGCAGCCCCCCAGGGGGGGGTTCCTACGAGCAGTACTTC.

In its sample, this clonotype was seen many times. The V call is TRBV7-2, the J call TRBJ1-5; maybe TRBD1 (5 bases). The CDR3 covers 13 residues. Germline values: CDR1 SGHTA, CDR2 FQGNSA. The germline V and J ends were trimmed by 5 bases and 1 base, with 6 bases remaining between them. CDR3 loop: CASSDSSNQPQHF. CDR3 DNA sequence: TGTGCCAGCAGCGACAGCAGCAATCAGCCCCAGCATTTT.

In its sample, this clonotype was seen many times. The rearrangement joins TRBV5-8 to TRBJ1-4; D is perhaps TRBD1 (5 bases). Trimming stripped 4 bases from V and 7 bases from J, with 17 bases between. CDR1 is SGHTS, CDR2 YDEGEE, per germline. The CDR3 runs 15 residues. The DNA for the CDR3 is TGTGCCAGCAGCCCAGTCCAAACCGGGGGTGAAAAACTGTTTTTT. The encoded protein is CASSPVQTGGEKLFF.

Ten or more counts support this clonotype. This chain joins TRBV7-9 and TRBJ1-1; a possible D gene is TRBD1 (5 bases). V was cut by 4 bases and J by 0 bases, with 9 bases left in between. The germline V gene encodes CDR1 SEHNR and CDR2 FQNEAQ (reference sequence). The CDR3 covers 14 residues. Written as DNA, the CDR3 is TGTGCCAGCAGCTACGTGACAGTGAACACTGAAGCTTTCTTT. It yields the protein CASSYVTVNTEAFF.

The table lists this clonotype with a count of one. The J gene is TRBJ1-6, the V gene TRBV27; D is perhaps TRBD1 (6 bases). Germline V lookup: CDR1 MNHEY, CDR2 SMNVEV (reference sequence). This CDR3 has 14 amino acids. V dropped 2 bases and J dropped 8 bases, with 10 bases sitting between them. CDR3 protein: CASSLGQRYSPLHF. CDR3 nucleotides: TGTGCCAGCAGTTTAGGACAGAGATATTCACCCCTCCACTTT.

This sequence joins TRBV7-9 and TRBJ2-2, with D perhaps matching TRBD1 (5 bases). V gave up 4 bases and J gave up 0 bases, with 9 bases separating them. The CDR3 is made up of 15 amino acids. The germline V gene has CDR1 SEHNR and CDR2 FQNEAQ (reference sequence). CDR3 protein: CASSWGRSNTGELFF. CDR3 bases: TGTGCCAGCAGCTGGGGCAGGTCGAACACCGGGGAGCTGTTTTTT. Using reference TRBV7-9 and TRBJ2-2 for the parts outside the CDR3, the full variable domain is DTGVSQNPRHKITKRGQNVTFRCDPISEHNRLYWYRQTLGQGPEFLTYFQNEAQLEKSRLLSDRFSAERPKGSFSTLEIQRTEQGDSAMYLCASSWGRSNTGELFFGEGSRLTVL.

This clonotype has just one count. The germline gene is not matched at one end of the junction; a read error may be the cause. The chain is built from TRBV3-1 and TRBJ1-1, with unresolved D. The CDR3 has 15 amino acids. The germline CDR1 and CDR2 sequences are LGHDT and YNNKEL (reference sequence). CDR3 sequence: CAGSQDGRTHTEAFF. CDR3 DNA: TGTGCCGGCAGCCAAGACGGCAGGACGCACACTGAAGCTTTCTTT.

This clonotype was picked up a small number of times. V gene TRBV7-3 combines with J gene TRBJ2-1; perhaps TRBD1 as D (5 bases). This CDR3 comprises 19 residues. Trimming removed 5 bases at V and 0 bases at J, with 23 bases between. Germline CDR1 and CDR2: SGHTA and FQGTGA. CDR3 DNA: TGTGCCAGCAGCCCCCAGGGATCAGGGTTTAGGATCTCCTACAATGAGCAGTTCTTC. The encoded protein is CASSPQGSGFRISYNEQFF.

This clonotype was seen at least ten times. V and J are TRBV4-3 and TRBJ2-1; the D gene could be TRBD1 or TRBD2 (5 bases each). The V end lost 0 bases, the J end lost 5 bases, and 8 bases lay between the germline ends. The length of the CDR3 is 14 residues. Germline V gives CDR1 LGHNA, CDR2 YSLEER. CDR3 region: CASSQERGHNEQFF. Here the CDR3 DNA reads TGCGCCAGCAGCCAAGAAAGGGGACACAATGAGCAGTTCTTC.

At least ten counts were recorded for this clonotype. The chain joins TRBV3-1 to TRBJ1-2; TRBD1 is a possible D gene (6 bases). This CDR3 has 15 residues. Germline V CDR1 and CDR2: LGHDT, YNNKEL (reference sequence). V lost 1 base and J lost 3, with 12 bases in between. The CDR3 DNA is TGTGCCAGCAGCCAAGTGGACAGAGAGTACTATGGCTACACCTTC. This gives the protein CASSQVDREYYGYTF.

This clonotype was recorded many times. The chain is built from TRBV28 and TRBJ2-7, with 8 positions matching TRBD1. Germline V gives CDR1 MDHEN, CDR2 SYDVKM. This CDR3 comprises 16 residues. The V gene end was trimmed by 3 bases and the J gene end by 3 bases; junction bases not matched to a gene: 10. The CDR3 region is CASSFYRRDRLYEQYF. The CDR3 bases are TGTGCCAGCAGTTTCTACCGCCGGGACAGGCTCTACGAGCAGTACTTC.

The V and J genes are TRBV5-6 and TRBJ2-7, with D maybe TRBD1 (6 bases). V lost 4 bases and J lost 3, with 14 bases in between. Germline CDR1 reads SGHDT; CDR2 reads YYEEEE. The CDR3 covers 14 residues. CDR3 in amino acids: CASSAGGWSYEQYF. CDR3 in DNA: TGTGCCAGCAGCGCTGGGGGCTGGAGCTACGAGCAGTACTTC.

The chain uses TRBV7-9 and TRBJ2-7; no clear D gene. The CDR3 is 12 residues long. V shed 5 bases and J shed 6 bases, with 11 bases lying between them. The V gene's germline CDR1 is SEHNR and CDR2 FQNEAQ (reference sequence). The CDR3 here is CASSLSQPEQYF. Written as DNA, the CDR3 is TGTGCCAGCAGCCTATCCCAGCCCGAGCAGTACTTC. The whole variable domain, filled in from reference TRBV7-9 and TRBJ2-7, reads DTGVSQNPRHKITKRGQNVTFRCDPISEHNRLYWYRQTLGQGPEFLTYFQNEAQLEKSRLLSDRFSAERPKGSFSTLEIQRTEQGDSAMYLCASSLSQPEQYFGPGTRLTVT.

This sequence joins TRBV28 and TRBJ2-7; TRBD2 aligns across 9 bases. The V and J ends lost 5 bases and 5 bases, in that order; junction bases with no gene match: 7. The CDR3 has 14 residues. CDR1 and CDR2 (germline): MDHEN, SYDVKM. The CDR3 sequence: CASSSSGSLNEQYF. DNA of the CDR3: TGTGCCAGCAGTAGTAGCGGGAGTTTGAACGAGCAGTACTTC. Based on the CDR3 plus reference TRBV28 and TRBJ2-7, the full variable domain is DVKVTQSSRYLVKRTGEKVFLECVQDMDHENMFWYRQDPGLGLRLIYFSYDVKMKEKGDIPEGYSVSREKKERFSLILESASTNQTSMYLCASSSSGSLNEQYFGPGTRLTVT.

This clonotype was counted ten times or more. The gene calls are TRBV5-1 and TRBJ2-7; 7 bases line up with TRBD2. The germline V gene encodes CDR1 SGHRS and CDR2 YFSETQ. V shed 1 base and J 4 bases; nucleotides not matched to a gene: 5. The CDR3 length is 14 residues. CDR3 region: CASSLSAGEYEQYF. The CDR3 DNA follows: TGCGCCAGCAGCTTGTCGGCGGGAGAATACGAGCAGTACTTC.

In its sample, this clonotype was seen many times. The V call is TRBV30, the J call TRBJ1-4, with D tentatively TRBD1 (5 bases). Germline values: CDR1 GTSNPN, CDR2 SVGIG (reference sequence). CDR3 size: 16 residues. Trimming removed 2 bases at V and 1 base at J, with 14 bases between. CDR3 region: CAWSSGTRGTNEKLFF. In DNA form, the CDR3 reads TGTGCCTGGAGTTCGGGGACGAGGGGAACTAATGAAAAACTGTTTTTT.

In this sample, this clonotype turned up many times. The genes are TRBV5-1 and TRBJ2-1; 10 nucleotides agree with TRBD2. From germline, CDR1 is SGHRS and CDR2 YFSETQ. V shed 3 bases and J 4 bases; nucleotides not matched to a gene: 7. The CDR3 totals 16 residues. The CDR3 loop reads CASSSRKREGYNEQFF. For the CDR3, the DNA is TGCGCCAGCAGCTCAAGAAAGCGGGAGGGTTACAATGAGCAGTTCTTC.